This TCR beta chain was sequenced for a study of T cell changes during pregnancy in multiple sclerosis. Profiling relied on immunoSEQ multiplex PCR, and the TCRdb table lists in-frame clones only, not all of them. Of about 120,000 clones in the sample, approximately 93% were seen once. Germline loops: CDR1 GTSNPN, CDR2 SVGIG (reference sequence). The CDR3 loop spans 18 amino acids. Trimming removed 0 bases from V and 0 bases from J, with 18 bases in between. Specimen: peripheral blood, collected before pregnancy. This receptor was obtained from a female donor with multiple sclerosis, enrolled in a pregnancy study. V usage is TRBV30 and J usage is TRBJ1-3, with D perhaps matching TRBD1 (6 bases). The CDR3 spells CAWSVRGRSTSSGNTIYF. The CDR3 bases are TGTGCCTGGAGTGTAAGGGGGAGATCTACCTCCTCTGGAAACACCATATATTTT.